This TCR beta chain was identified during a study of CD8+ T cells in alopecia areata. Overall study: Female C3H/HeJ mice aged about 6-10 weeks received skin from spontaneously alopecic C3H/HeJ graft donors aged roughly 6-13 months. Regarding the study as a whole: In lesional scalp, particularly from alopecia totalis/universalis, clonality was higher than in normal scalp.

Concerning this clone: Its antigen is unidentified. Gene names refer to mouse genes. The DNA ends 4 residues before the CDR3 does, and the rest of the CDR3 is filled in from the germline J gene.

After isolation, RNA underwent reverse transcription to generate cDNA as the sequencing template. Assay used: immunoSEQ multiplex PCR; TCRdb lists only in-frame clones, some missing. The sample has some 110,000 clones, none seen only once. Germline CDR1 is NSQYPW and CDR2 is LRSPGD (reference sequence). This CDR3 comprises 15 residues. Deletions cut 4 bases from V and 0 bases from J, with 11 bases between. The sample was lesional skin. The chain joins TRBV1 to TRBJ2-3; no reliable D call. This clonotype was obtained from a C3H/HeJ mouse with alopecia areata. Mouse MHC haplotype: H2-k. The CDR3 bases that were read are TGCACCTGCAGTGGGATTGACAATAGTGCAGAA. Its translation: CTCSGIDNSAE. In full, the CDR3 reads CTCSGIDNSAETLYF.